This paragraph reports one T cell receptor beta chain. The data originate from a study of blood T cell repertoires in COVID-19. Germline values: CDR1 SGDLS, CDR2 YYNGEE. Trimming cost V 0 bases and J 7 bases, with 14 bases left between them. This CDR3 spans 16 amino acids. Original methodology: For nucleated cells, counts were estimated from reference gene primer amplification. Profiled with immunoSEQ multiplex PCR; TCRdb holds only in-frame clones, not every one. V and J calls and clone size are given by that table; D and trimming were obtained from the DNA. The data hold more than 90,000 clones, with roughly nine tenths observed a single time.

Sequencing was done on a sample of peripheral blood. The genes are TRBV9 and TRBJ1-6; D ambiguous. The sequence came from a man aged 50 to 59 with acute or convalescent COVID-19. The CDR3 protein is CASSVDGSSRNSPLHF. The DNA of the CDR3 is TGTGCCAGCAGCGTAGACGGTTCATCCCGGAATTCACCCCTCCACTTT.